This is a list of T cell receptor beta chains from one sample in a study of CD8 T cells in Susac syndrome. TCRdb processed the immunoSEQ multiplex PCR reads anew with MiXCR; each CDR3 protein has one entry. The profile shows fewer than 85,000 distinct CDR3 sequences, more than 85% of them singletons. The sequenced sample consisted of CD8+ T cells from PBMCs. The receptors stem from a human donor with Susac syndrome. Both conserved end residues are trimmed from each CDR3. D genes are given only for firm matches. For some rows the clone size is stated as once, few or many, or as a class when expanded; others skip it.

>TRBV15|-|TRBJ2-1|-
ATSSGTSSLREQF
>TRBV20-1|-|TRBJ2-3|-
SARGATDTQY
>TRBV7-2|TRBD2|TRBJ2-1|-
ASSESGLAVYNEQF
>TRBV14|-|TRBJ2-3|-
ASSQFPDTQY
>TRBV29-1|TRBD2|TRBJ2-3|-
SVVRTSGYTDTQY
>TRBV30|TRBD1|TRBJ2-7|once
AWGTGQGFEQY
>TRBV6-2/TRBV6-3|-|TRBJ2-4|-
ASSHQDRFDIQY
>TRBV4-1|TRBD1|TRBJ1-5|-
ASSHPGTGEEQPQH
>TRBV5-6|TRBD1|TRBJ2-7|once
ASSFLWLRSAGQGVEEQY
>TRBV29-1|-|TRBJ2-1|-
SVEGDLRAAPVREQF
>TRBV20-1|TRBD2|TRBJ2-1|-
SARERENEQF
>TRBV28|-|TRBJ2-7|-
ASSLRAEGPYYEQY
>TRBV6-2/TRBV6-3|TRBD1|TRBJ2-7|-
AIGQGHYEQY
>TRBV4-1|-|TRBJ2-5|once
ASSQGEGETQY
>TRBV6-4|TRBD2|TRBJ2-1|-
ASSDLAGGANEQF
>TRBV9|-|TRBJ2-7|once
ASSVAGTDRSYEQY
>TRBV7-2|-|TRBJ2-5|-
ASSLRAGQFQETQY
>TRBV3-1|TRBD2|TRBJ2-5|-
ASSLAGGFQETQY
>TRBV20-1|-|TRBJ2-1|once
SARDHLRNEQF
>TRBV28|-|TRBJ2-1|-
ASSSPEYNEQF
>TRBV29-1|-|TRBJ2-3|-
SVPDTDTQY
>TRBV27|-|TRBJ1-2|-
ASSPGGGGYGYT
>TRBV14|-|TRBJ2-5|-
ASSQGLGVQETQY
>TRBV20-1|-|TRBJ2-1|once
SAEIGNRVNEQF
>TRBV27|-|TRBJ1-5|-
ASSPQGGGQPQH
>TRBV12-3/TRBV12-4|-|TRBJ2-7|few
ASSLGSGYEQY
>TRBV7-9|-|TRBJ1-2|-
ASSLGGGGYT
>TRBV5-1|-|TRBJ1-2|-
ASSYGTVENYGYT
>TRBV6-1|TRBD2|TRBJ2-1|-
ASTQWGTSGNNEQF
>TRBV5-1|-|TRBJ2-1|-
ASSLAATHNEQF
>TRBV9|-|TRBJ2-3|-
ASSGEASAHTDTQY
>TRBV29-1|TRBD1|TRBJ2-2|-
SVDEGAGTGELF
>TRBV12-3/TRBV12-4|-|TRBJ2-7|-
ASSFAGSSYEQY
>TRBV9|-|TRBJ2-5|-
ASSMGETQY
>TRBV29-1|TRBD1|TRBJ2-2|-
SALGLGQNSNTGELF
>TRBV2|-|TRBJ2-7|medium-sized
ASSDSYEQY
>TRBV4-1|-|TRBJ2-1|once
ASSQQGSTHEQF
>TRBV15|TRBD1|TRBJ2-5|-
ATSRASGGSVQETQY
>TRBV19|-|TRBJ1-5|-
ASSIGGDQPQH
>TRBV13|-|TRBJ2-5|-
ASSLGLEGGSETQY
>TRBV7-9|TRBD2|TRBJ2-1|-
ASSLGASGSYNEQF
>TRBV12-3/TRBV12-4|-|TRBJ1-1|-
ASSSHPAGVDTEAF
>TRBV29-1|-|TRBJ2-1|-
SVLEGNEQF
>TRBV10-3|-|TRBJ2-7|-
AISDRSYEQY
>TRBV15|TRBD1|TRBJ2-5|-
ATSSLRGRLETQY
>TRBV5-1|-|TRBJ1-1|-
ASSLDPLQGMNTEAF
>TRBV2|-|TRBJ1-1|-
ASSEGTAF
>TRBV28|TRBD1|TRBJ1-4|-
ASSSPGDDRVFGEKLF
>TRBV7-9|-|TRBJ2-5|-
ASSFGTVQETQY
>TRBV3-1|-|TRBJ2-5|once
ASSLREGPQETQY
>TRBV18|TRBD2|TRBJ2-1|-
ASSLGTSGSYYNEQF
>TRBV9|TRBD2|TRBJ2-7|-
ASSGETSGPSYEQY